Sequencing of this T cell receptor beta chain was carried out in a study of blood T cells in healthy people across ages. Study observations and caveats: Unsorted PBMCs blocked a conclusive comparison of naive and antigen-experienced cells. As age increased, TCR beta diversity per million T cells fell in a roughly linear fashion.

Every sample had a minimum of 6.5 million PBMCs isolated. This clonotype was seen a handful of times. The antigen is not known. The CDR3 contains 15 residues. From germline, CDR1 is SGHTA and CDR2 FQGNSA. Next came a second PCR, run for about 6 to 12 cycles, which used a sample-barcoded 5' primer along with a J-beta primer mix. TCRdb reprocessed the 5' RACE reads via MiXCR and lists one record per CDR3 protein. The data show 720,000 or so distinct CDR3 sequences, about 43% seen once. The sample comprised blood. The chain is built from TRBV7-2 and TRBJ2-7; D possibly corresponds to TRBD2 (6 bases). Gene TRBJ2-5 matches the end of the DNA better, so the J call may be wrong. This TCR derives from a man aged 80 or over in good health. CDR3 sequence reads: CASSLGPSEKETQYF. Here the CDR3 DNA reads TGTGCCAGCAGCTTAGGGCCTAGCGAGAAAGAGACCCAGTACTTC.